Sequencing of this T cell receptor beta chain was carried out in a study of beta chain features in type 1 diabetes (dated by TCRdb to the late 2010s). Broadly, across the study: No differences in mean age, gender distribution, total cell number or subset yield were found between patients and healthy donors. Regulatory and stem cell-like memory subsets were isolated from only 8 patients and about 8 healthy donors, whereas naive and central memory subsets came from all 28 donors. A total of some 100,000,000 sorted cells were examined across all samples, and a strong correlation was observed between cell number per subset and RNA yield. In the study, recently diagnosed type 1 diabetes patients and matched healthy donors were compared on the TCRB repertoires of their sorted circulating CD4+ T cell subsets.

Deletion took 2 bases off V and 8 bases off J, with a span of 12 bases between the germline ends. The CDR3 runs 12 amino acids, cysteine and phenylalanine included. Just CDR3 DNA is preserved here, 36 bases in frame from base 1. Via the germline V gene (reference sequence), CDR1 is GTSNPN and CDR2 SVGIG. The entire amount of isolated RNA was reverse transcribed using the High Capacity cDNA Reverse Transcription Kit, so the sequenced TCRB transcripts were expressed ones. Naive, central memory and regulatory T cell samples underwent deep immunoSEQ sequencing, averaging about 3.3 million total reads per sample. After sorted cells were lysed in RLT buffer, RNA was extracted with DNase-treated RNeasy Micro or Mini kits, with the choice depending on cell number. Each cell subset was processed separately to prevent cross-contamination, with patient and healthy donor samples processed together. Using the immunoSEQ multiplex PCR, TCRB sequences were amplified from cDNA into 87-bp fragments spanning the CDR3 region. Amplicons were sequenced on the Illumina HiSeq platform. The paper's data handling went like this. Synthetic template baselines were used to correct PCR bias computationally, reads within Hamming distance 2 were collapsed together, and singletons that could not be merged were discarded. Reads were aligned against IMGT so that V, D and J genes, CDR3 length and insertions or deletions at six rearrangement sites could be assigned. Clonotype counts were normalized to sorted cell number within each subset before computing true diversity and Gini coefficients with the tcR R package. The overlap coefficient, calculated on TCRB nucleotide sequences, was used to measure repertoire sharing. In TCRdb, the immuneACCESS table is reduced to in-frame sequences with V and J assigned. These tables do not hold every clone; where another copy was compared, an unresolved V gene accounts for under half, and the others remain unexplained. From that table come the V and J calls and clone size; the DNA was used to work out D and trimming. This sample is represented by under 300,000 clones; 7% to 9% of them were singletons. Clones ranked in the top ten supply about 0.93% of the sample.

In its sample, this clone was seen a few times. The target of this receptor is not known. No base-level quality is on record; no much larger clone is a single base apart. Paper-wide results and their limitations: Naive, central memory and regulatory TCRB repertoires appeared to be more alike among patients than among healthy donors. Sequencing cDNA rather than genomic DNA could over-represent highly expressing activated cells, although activation and CD3 levels did not differ between groups. Shorter templates might have been favored by PCR, but patient and control samples were amplified and corrected together, so both groups would have been affected equally by any skew. A moderate but significant shortening of TCRB CDR3 length was observed in type 1 diabetes patients in all four CD4+ subsets. Because the HLA sub-analyses included only small numbers of individuals, any influence of HLA type on TCRB rearrangement was left unresolved. At VDJ recombination sites, patients with type 1 diabetes made fewer insertions and deleted more nucleotides, a pattern implying thymic rearrangement abnormalities.

Each donor gave one peripheral blood draw, averaging roughly 100 mL, which was collected into heparinised tubes. Using a panel that included CD45RO, CCR7, CD25, CD127, CD95 and CD27, naive, central memory, regulatory and stem cell-like memory CD4+ T cells were sorted on a BD FACSAria II. A purity above 98% was achieved for all sorted populations. PBMCs were separated immediately by Lymphoprep density gradient centrifugation and were stained directly, without being cultured. So that batch effects would be minimized, each experiment stained and sorted samples in pairs, pairing one healthy donor with one patient.

Source material: central memory CD4+ T cells from blood. The sequence came from a woman between 18 and 30 years old in good health. The chain links TRBV30 with TRBJ2-5, with no confidently assigned D gene. The CDR3 region reads CAWSRGLKTQYF. The DNA is TGTGCCTGGAGTCGCGGCCTGAAAACCCAGTACTTC.